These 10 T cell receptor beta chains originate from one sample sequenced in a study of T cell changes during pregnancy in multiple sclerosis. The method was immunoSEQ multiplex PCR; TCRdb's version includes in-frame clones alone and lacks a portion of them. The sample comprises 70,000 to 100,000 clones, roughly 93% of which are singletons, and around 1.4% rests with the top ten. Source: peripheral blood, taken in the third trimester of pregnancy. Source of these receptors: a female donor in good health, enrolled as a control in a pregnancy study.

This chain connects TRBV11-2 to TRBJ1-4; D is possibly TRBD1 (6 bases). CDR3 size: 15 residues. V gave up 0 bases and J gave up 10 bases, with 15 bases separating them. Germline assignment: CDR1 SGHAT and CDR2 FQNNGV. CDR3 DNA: TGTGCCAGCAGCTTAGAGGGGGGGGCCCGGGGAAAACTGTTTTTT. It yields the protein CASSLEGGARGKLFF.

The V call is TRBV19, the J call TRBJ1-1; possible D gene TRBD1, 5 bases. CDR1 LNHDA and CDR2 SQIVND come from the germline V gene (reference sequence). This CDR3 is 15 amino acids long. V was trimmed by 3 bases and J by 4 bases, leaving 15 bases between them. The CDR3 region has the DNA TGTGCCAGTAGTATTACGGGGGTAAGGGGCACTGAAGCTTTCTTT. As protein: CASSITGVRGTEAFF.

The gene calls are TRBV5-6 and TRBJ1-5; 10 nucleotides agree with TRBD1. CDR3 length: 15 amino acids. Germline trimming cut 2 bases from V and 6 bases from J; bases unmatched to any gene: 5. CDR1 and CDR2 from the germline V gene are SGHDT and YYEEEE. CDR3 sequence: CASSFWDRGGQPQHF. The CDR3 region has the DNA TGTGCCAGCAGCTTCTGGGACAGGGGCGGTCAGCCCCAGCATTTT.

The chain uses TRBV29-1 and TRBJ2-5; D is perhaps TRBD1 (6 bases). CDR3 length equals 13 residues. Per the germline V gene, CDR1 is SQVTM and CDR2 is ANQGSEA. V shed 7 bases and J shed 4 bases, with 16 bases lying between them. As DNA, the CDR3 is TGCAGCGCTGAGGAAGGGGGTTCAGAGACCCAGTACTTC. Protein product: CSAEEGGSETQYF. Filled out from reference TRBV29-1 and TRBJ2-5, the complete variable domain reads SAVISQKPSRDICQRGTSLTIQCQVDSQVTMMFWYRQQPGQSLTLIATANQGSEATYESGFVIDKFPISRPNLTFSTLTVSNMSPEDSSIYLCSAEEGGSETQYFGPGTRLLVL.

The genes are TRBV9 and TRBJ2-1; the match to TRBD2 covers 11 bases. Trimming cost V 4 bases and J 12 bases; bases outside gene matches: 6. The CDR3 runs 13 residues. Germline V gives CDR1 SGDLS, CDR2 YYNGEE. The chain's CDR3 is CASSTTSGTRQFF. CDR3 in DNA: TGTGCCAGCAGCACGACTAGCGGGACACGGCAGTTCTTC.

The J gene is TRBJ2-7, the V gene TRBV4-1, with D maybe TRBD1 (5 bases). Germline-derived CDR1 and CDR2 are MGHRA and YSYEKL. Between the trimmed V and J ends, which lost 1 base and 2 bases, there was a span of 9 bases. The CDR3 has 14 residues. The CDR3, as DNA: TGCGCCAGCAGCCAAGGGACACCAGCCTACGAGCAGTACTTC. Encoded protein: CASSQGTPAYEQYF.

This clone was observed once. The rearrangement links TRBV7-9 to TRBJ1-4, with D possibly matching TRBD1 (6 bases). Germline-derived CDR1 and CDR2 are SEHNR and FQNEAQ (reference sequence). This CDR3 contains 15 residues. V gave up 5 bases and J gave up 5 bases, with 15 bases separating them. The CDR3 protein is CASSPSGAENEKLFF. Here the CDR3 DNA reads TGTGCCAGCAGCCCATCAGGGGCAGAAAATGAAAAACTGTTTTTT. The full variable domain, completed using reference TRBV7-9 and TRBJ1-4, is DTGVSQNPRHKITKRGQNVTFRCDPISEHNRLYWYRQTLGQGPEFLTYFQNEAQLEKSRLLSDRFSAERPKGSFSTLEIQRTEQGDSAMYLCASSPSGAENEKLFFGSGTQLSVL.

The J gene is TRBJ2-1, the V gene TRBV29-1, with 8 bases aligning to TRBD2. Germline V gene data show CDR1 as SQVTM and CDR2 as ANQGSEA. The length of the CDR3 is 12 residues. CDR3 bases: TGCGGCCCCGGGGGGGGCGACTATGAGCAGTTCTTC. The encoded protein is CGPGGGDYEQFF.

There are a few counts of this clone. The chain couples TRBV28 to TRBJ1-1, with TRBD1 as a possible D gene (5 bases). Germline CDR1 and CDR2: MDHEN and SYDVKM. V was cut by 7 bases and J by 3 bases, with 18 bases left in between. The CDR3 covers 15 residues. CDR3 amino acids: CASTLGGGGHTEAFF. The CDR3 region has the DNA TGTGCCAGCACTCTCGGGGGGGGAGGTCACACTGAAGCTTTCTTT.

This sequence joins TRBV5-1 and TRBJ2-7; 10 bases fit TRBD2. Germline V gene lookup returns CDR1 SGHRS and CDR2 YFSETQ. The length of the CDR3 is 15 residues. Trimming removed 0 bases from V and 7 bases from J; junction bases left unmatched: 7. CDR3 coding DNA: TGCGCCAGCAGCTTGGCTAGCGGGGGAGGTGGAGAGCAGTACTTC. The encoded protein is CASSLASGGGGEQYF.